This passage covers 20 T cell receptor beta chains from one sample sequenced in a study of blood T cell repertoires in COVID-19. Assay: immunoSEQ multiplex PCR; the TCRdb copy retains only in-frame clones and omits some. Of around 16,000 clones in the sample, over 75% are singletons; the top ten hold about 30%. The sample comprised peripheral blood. These receptor sequences come from a man aged 70 or older in a cohort sampled during active COVID-19.

The chain links TRBV18 to TRBJ1-5; 8 bases line up with TRBD1. Germline lookup yields CDR1 KGHSH and CDR2 LQKENI. The CDR3 sequence is 15 residues long. The trim removed 3 bases at V and 2 bases at J, leaving 3 bases unmatched. This chain's CDR3 is CASSPTGVGNQPQHF. The DNA for the CDR3 is TGTGCCAGCTCACCGACAGGGGTGGGCAATCAGCCCCAGCATTTT.

The genes are TRBV4-2 and TRBJ1-6; TRBD1 matches at 8 bases. Germline-derived CDR1 and CDR2 are LGHNA and YNFKEQ. The CDR3 covers 16 residues. Trimming cost V 2 bases and J 7 bases; bases outside gene matches: 7. In nucleotides, the CDR3 is TGTGCCAGCAGCCAAACAGGGGGTCCCCTCAATTCACCCCTCCACTTT. This encodes CASSQTGGPLNSPLHF.

This chain joins TRBV5-1 and TRBJ1-2, with TRBD1 matching 8 bases. The CDR3 spans 13 residues. Per the germline V gene, CDR1 is SGHRS and CDR2 is YFSETQ. The V and J ends lost 2 bases and 7 bases, in that order; junction bases with no gene match: 4. CDR3 residues: CASSFSGGGGYTF. CDR3 sequence (DNA): TGCGCCAGCAGCTTCTCAGGGGGCGGTGGCTACACCTTC.

The chain combines TRBV5-1 with TRBJ2-7, with 11 bases matching TRBD1. Germline loops: CDR1 SGHRS, CDR2 YFSETQ. The CDR3 length is 16 residues. The V segment lost 3 bases and the J segment 3 bases; nucleotides outside the gene matches: 8. The chain's CDR3 is CASSSQPGTGGYEQYF. The CDR3 DNA follows: TGCGCCAGCAGCTCGCAACCCGGGACAGGGGGCTACGAGCAGTACTTC. Together with reference TRBV5-1 and TRBJ2-7, the CDR3 gives the full variable domain: KAGVTQTPRYLIKTRGQQVTLSCSPISGHRSVSWYQQTPGQGLQFLFEYFSETQRNKGNFPGRFSGRQFSNSRSEMNVSTLELGDSALYLCASSSQPGTGGYEQYFGPGTRLTVT.

The chain joins TRBV19 to TRBJ1-5; TRBD1 might be the D (5 bases). Trimming stripped 11 bases from V and 4 bases from J, with 15 bases between. Germline lookup yields CDR1 LNHDA and CDR2 SQIVND (reference sequence). There are 13 residues in the CDR3. The CDR3: CAGAKGGNQPQHF. The CDR3 nucleotides read TGTGCCGGGGCAAAGGGAGGTAATCAGCCCCAGCATTTT.

The chain links TRBV5-1 to TRBJ2-7, with D maybe TRBD2 (6 bases). CDR1 is SGHRS, CDR2 YFSETQ, per germline. V was pared by 0 bases and J by 2 bases, with 15 bases between. The CDR3 spans 16 residues. In DNA form, the CDR3 reads TGCGCCAGCAGCTTGGTTTCGCCAGGGAGGCCCTACGAGCAGTACTTC. As protein: CASSLVSPGRPYEQYF.

The gene calls are TRBV7-9 and TRBJ2-7; possible D gene TRBD1, 6 bases. CDR1 SEHNR and CDR2 FQNEAQ come from the germline V gene (reference sequence). Trimming took 5 bases from V and 2 from J, leaving 25 bases between them. This CDR3 comprises 18 residues. The CDR3 spells CASSDGQGIMRGTYEQYF. CDR3 DNA sequence: TGTGCCAGCAGCGACGGGCAGGGGATCATGAGAGGAACCTACGAGCAGTACTTC.

This chain joins TRBV9 and TRBJ1-6; a weak D match, TRBD1 (5 bases). Germline V gene data show CDR1 as SGDLS and CDR2 as YYNGEE. This CDR3 is built from 18 residues. V lost 4 bases and J 0 bases, leaving 17 bases between the germline ends. The CDR3 is CASSLQGAPDSYNSPLHF. CDR3 DNA: TGTGCCAGCAGCCTACAAGGGGCCCCGGACTCCTATAATTCACCCCTCCACTTT.

The chain joins TRBV5-6 to TRBJ1-2; 7 nucleotides align to TRBD1. The CDR3 consists of 14 residues. V lost 7 bases, J lost 6 bases, and 12 bases stayed unmatched. CDR1 is SGHDT, CDR2 YYEEEE, per germline. The CDR3 loop is CASGPTGFDNGYTF. As DNA, the CDR3 is TGTGCCAGCGGCCCGACAGGGTTTGATAATGGCTACACCTTC.

This chain links TRBV10-2 with TRBJ1-3; a weak D match, TRBD1 (6 bases). V lost 6 bases and J lost 2, with 11 bases in between. Germline CDR1 reads WSHSY; CDR2 reads SAAADI. The CDR3 sequence is 14 residues long. In nucleotides, the CDR3 is TGCGCCAGCAGAGGGAGGGACACTGGAAACACCATATATTTT. Amino acid sequence: CASRGRDTGNTIYF.

This chain links TRBV7-2 with TRBJ1-2, with 8 bases fitting TRBD1. Unmatched junction bases numbered 4, after V lost 7 bases and J lost 0 bases. Germline assignment: CDR1 SGHTA and CDR2 FQGNSA. This CDR3 contains 14 residues. The CDR3 coding sequence is TGTGCCAGCACCCAGGACAGGGCTAACTATGGCTACACCTTC. Protein product: CASTQDRANYGYTF.

This chain links TRBV6-2 or TRBV6-3 with TRBJ1-1, with TRBD1 matching over 9 bases. CDR1 and CDR2 (germline): MNHEY, SVGEGT. The CDR3 covers 14 residues. V shed 5 bases and J 4 bases; nucleotides not matched to a gene: 5. The CDR3: CASSPTGGPTEAFF. The DNA of the CDR3 is TGTGCCAGCAGTCCCACAGGGGGCCCCACTGAAGCTTTCTTT.

The rearrangement uses TRBV28 and TRBJ2-2; TRBD1 aligns across 7 bases. V dropped 7 bases and J dropped 7; count of bases not matched to a gene: 12. Germline loops: CDR1 MDHEN, CDR2 SYDVKM. This CDR3 is 15 amino acids long. The CDR3, as DNA: TGTGCCAGCATTGCCCCGGGACAGAGGGACGGGGAGCTGTTTTTT. Encoded protein: CASIAPGQRDGELFF. Drawing the rest from reference TRBV28 and TRBJ2-2, the complete variable domain is DVKVTQSSRYLVKRTGEKVFLECVQDMDHENMFWYRQDPGLGLRLIYFSYDVKMKEKGDIPEGYSVSREKKERFSLILESASTNQTSMYLCASIAPGQRDGELFFGEGSRLTVL.

This clone came up once. The J gene is TRBJ2-1, the V gene TRBV3-1 (or the pseudogene TRBV3-2); TRBD2 agrees at 15 bases. After removal of 3 bases from V and 7 bases from J, the junction contained 1 base not matched to a gene. The germline CDR1 and CDR2 sequences are LGHDT and YNNKEL (reference sequence). The CDR3 totals 15 residues. CDR3 DNA sequence: TGTGCCAGCAGCCACGGGACTAGCGGGAGGAATGAGCAGTTCTTC. Amino acids: CASSHGTSGRNEQFF.

About this clone itself: Mismatch with germline at one junction end may stem from a read error. This chain joins TRBV29-1 and TRBJ2-4; perhaps TRBD1 as D (5 bases). CDR1 and CDR2 from the germline V gene are SQVTM and ANQGSEA. This CDR3 has 8 residues. This CDR3 is CSVEEGDF. The CDR3, as DNA: TGCAGCGTTGAAGAAGGGGACTTC.

The chain has TRBV3-1 (or the pseudogene TRBV3-2) and TRBJ2-2; 10 bases fit TRBD1. In germline, CDR1 is LGHDT, CDR2 YNNKEL (reference sequence). V lost 4 bases, J lost 5 bases, and 7 bases stayed unmatched. CDR3 length: 16 amino acids. CDR3 sequence (DNA): TGTGCCAGCAGCCTACGACAGGGGGCGCGGACCGGGGAGCTGTTTTTT. Residues: CASSLRQGARTGELFF.

The genes are TRBV6-5 and TRBJ2-7, with 7 bases identical to TRBD2. Germline V gene lookup returns CDR1 MNHEY and CDR2 SVGAGI. CDR3 length: 15 residues. After removal of 2 bases from V and 0 bases from J, the junction contained 4 bases not matched to a gene. CDR3: CASSYSGTYSYEQYF. The CDR3, as DNA: TGTGCCAGCAGTTACAGCGGGACCTACTCCTACGAGCAGTACTTC.

The V gene is TRBV5-6, the J gene TRBJ2-2; 7 nucleotides align to TRBD1. The germline CDR1 and CDR2 sequences are SGHDT and YYEEEE. The CDR3 totals 16 residues. J lost 2 bases, V lost 3 bases, and 7 bases had no gene match. The CDR3 DNA sequence: TGTGCCAGCAGCTGGCCCGGGACAGATAACACCGGGGAGCTGTTTTTT. Protein sequence: CASSWPGTDNTGELFF.

CDR3 in amino acids: CASSQGMTATNEKLFF. CDR3 coding DNA: TGCGCCAGCAGCCAAGGTATGACAGCAACTAATGAAAAACTGTTTTTT. The genes are TRBV4-1 and TRBJ1-4; tentatively, D is TRBD1 (5 bases). CDR1 MGHRA and CDR2 YSYEKL come from the germline V gene. V was shortened by 1 base and J by 0 bases, with 9 bases between the two germline ends. This CDR3 region has 16 residues.

The V and J genes are TRBV6-5 and TRBJ1-6; D perhaps matches TRBD1 (6 bases). Per the germline V gene, CDR1 is MNHEY and CDR2 is SVGAGI. CDR3 length: 14 residues. V was trimmed by 6 bases and J by 9 bases, leaving 15 bases between them. The CDR3 DNA reads TGTGCCAGCAGCGCGGGGGGGGGCGGTTCACCCCTCCACTTT. It is translated as CASSAGGGGSPLHF.